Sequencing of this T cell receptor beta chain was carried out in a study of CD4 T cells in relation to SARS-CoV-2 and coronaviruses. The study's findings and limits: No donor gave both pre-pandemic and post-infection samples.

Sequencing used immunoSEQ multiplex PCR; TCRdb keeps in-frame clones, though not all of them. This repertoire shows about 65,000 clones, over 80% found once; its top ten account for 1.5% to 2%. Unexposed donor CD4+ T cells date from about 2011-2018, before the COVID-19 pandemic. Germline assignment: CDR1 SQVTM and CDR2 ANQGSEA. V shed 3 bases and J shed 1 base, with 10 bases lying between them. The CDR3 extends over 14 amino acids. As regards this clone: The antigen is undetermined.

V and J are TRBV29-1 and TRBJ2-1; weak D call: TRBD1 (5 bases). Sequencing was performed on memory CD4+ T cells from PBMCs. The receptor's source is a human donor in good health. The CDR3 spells CSVDGKGSYNEQFF. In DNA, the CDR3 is TGCAGCGTTGACGGTAAGGGGTCCTACAATGAGCAGTTCTTC.